These T cell receptor beta chains were read from a single sample in a study of cytomegalovirus exposure and HLA in healthy donors. Sequencing used immunoSEQ multiplex PCR; TCRdb keeps in-frame clones, though not all of them. Of 180,000 or so clones in the sample, under 85% were seen once. Sequences were obtained from PBMCs. The receptors were gathered from a male donor in good health and CMV-seronegative. CDR3s include the opening cysteine and the closing phenylalanine or tryptophan. The D gene is left open where the match is weak. Some rows mark clone size as missing; the rest say once, few, many or name a class of expanded clone.

abundance: .
d_gene: .
len: 13
j_gene: TRBJ2-3
v_gene: TRBV5-3
CDR3aa: CARSLASTDTQYF
CDR3nt: TGTGCCAGAAGCTTGGCTAGCACAGATACGCAGTATTTT

abundance: .
d_gene: .
len: 13
j_gene: TRBJ2-1
v_gene: TRBV11-2
CDR3aa: CASSLVVYNEQFF
CDR3nt: TGTGCCAGCAGCTTAGTAGTCTACAATGAGCAGTTCTTC

abundance: .
d_gene: .
len: 14
j_gene: TRBJ1-5
v_gene: TRBV6-1
CDR3aa: CASSELRRGGPQHF
CDR3nt: TGTGCCAGCAGTGAATTACGGCGCGGGGGTCCCCAGCATTTT

abundance: .
d_gene: .
len: 13
j_gene: TRBJ2-2
v_gene: TRBV19
CDR3aa: CASSVGLTGELFF
CDR3nt: TGTGCCAGTAGTGTAGGTCTCACCGGGGAGCTGTTTTTT

abundance: .
d_gene: TRBD2
len: 17
j_gene: TRBJ2-3
v_gene: TRBV7-2
CDR3aa: CASSLGRALAWTDTQYF
CDR3nt: TGTGCCAGCAGCTTAGGGAGAGCACTAGCGTGGACAGATACGCAGTATTTT

abundance: .
d_gene: TRBD2
len: 16
j_gene: TRBJ2-1
v_gene: TRBV4-3
CDR3aa: CASSHLGTSGSSEQFF
CDR3nt: TGCGCCAGCAGCCACCTCGGGACTAGCGGGTCGAGTGAGCAGTTCTTC

abundance: .
d_gene: .
len: 13
j_gene: TRBJ1-1
v_gene: TRBV19
CDR3aa: CASNSGGVPRAFF
CDR3nt: TGTGCCAGTAACTCTGGAGGGGTTCCTCGAGCTTTCTTT

abundance: .
d_gene: TRBD1
len: 13
j_gene: TRBJ1-5
v_gene: TRBV28
CDR3aa: CASSPTGIQPQHF
CDR3nt: TGTGCCAGCAGTCCGACAGGGATTCAGCCCCAGCATTTT

abundance: .
d_gene: .
len: 14
j_gene: TRBJ2-1
v_gene: TRBV5-4
CDR3aa: CASSLAVSTNEQFF
CDR3nt: TGTGCCAGCAGCTTGGCCGTTAGCACCAATGAGCAGTTCTTC

abundance: .
d_gene: .
len: 16
j_gene: TRBJ1-2
v_gene: TRBV7-3
CDR3aa: CASSLVGEGTAYGYTF
CDR3nt: TGTGCCAGCAGCTTAGTCGGAGAGGGGACTGCCTATGGCTACACCTTC

abundance: .
d_gene: TRBD2
len: 15
j_gene: TRBJ2-1
v_gene: TRBV7-2
CDR3aa: CASSFSGSSYNEQFF
CDR3nt: TGTGCCAGCAGCTTCAGCGGGAGCTCCTACAATGAGCAGTTCTTC

abundance: few
d_gene: .
len: 15
j_gene: TRBJ1-2
v_gene: TRBV15
CDR3aa: CATAPGILGIGGYTF
CDR3nt: TGTGCCACCGCCCCGGGGATATTGGGCATTGGGGGCTACACCTTC

abundance: .
d_gene: .
len: 13
j_gene: TRBJ2-7
v_gene: TRBV13
CDR3aa: CASSPGGTYEQYF
CDR3nt: TGTGCCAGCAGCCCCGGAGGAACCTACGAGCAGTACTTC

abundance: .
d_gene: TRBD1
len: 13
j_gene: TRBJ1-1
v_gene: TRBV19
CDR3aa: CATKTGGANEAFF
CDR3nt: TGTGCCACTAAGACAGGGGGCGCAAATGAAGCTTTCTTT

abundance: .
d_gene: .
len: 15
j_gene: TRBJ1-1
v_gene: TRBV10-2
CDR3aa: CASSDRVREWTEAFF
CDR3nt: TGCGCCAGCAGTGATCGGGTCCGGGAGTGGACTGAAGCTTTCTTT

abundance: .
d_gene: .
len: 13
j_gene: TRBJ1-5
v_gene: TRBV28
CDR3aa: CASSFPPDQPQHF
CDR3nt: TGTGCCAGCAGTTTCCCCCCAGATCAGCCCCAGCATTTT

abundance: .
d_gene: .
len: 14
j_gene: TRBJ1-3
v_gene: TRBV4-3
CDR3aa: CASSRRSEGNTIYF
CDR3nt: TGCGCCAGCAGCAGGAGGTCGGAGGGAAACACCATATATTTT

abundance: .
d_gene: TRBD2
len: 14
j_gene: TRBJ2-3
v_gene: TRBV7-9
CDR3aa: CASSSGLASDTQYF
CDR3nt: TGTGCCAGCAGCTCGGGACTAGCGTCAGATACGCAGTATTTT

abundance: .
d_gene: .
len: 16
j_gene: TRBJ2-3
v_gene: TRBV30
CDR3aa: CAWSVRGPILTDTQYF
CDR3nt: TGTGCCTGGAGTGTACGAGGGCCAATACTCACAGATACGCAGTATTTT

abundance: .
d_gene: TRBD1
len: 13
j_gene: TRBJ2-7
v_gene: TRBV6-1
CDR3aa: CASKRTGSDEQYF
CDR3nt: TGTGCCAGCAAGAGGACAGGGTCCGACGAGCAGTACTTC

abundance: .
d_gene: .
len: 14
j_gene: TRBJ1-4
v_gene: TRBV28
CDR3aa: CASSLGGAGEKLFF
CDR3nt: TGTGCCAGCAGTTTAGGGGGGGCGGGGGAAAAACTGTTTTTT

abundance: .
d_gene: TRBD1
len: 15
j_gene: TRBJ1-5
v_gene: TRBV19
CDR3aa: CASDRWTGENQPQHF
CDR3nt: TGTGCCAGTGACAGATGGACAGGGGAGAATCAGCCCCAGCATTTT

abundance: once
d_gene: TRBD2
len: 15
j_gene: TRBJ2-7
v_gene: TRBV4-3
CDR3aa: CASSQVAGGPYEQYF
CDR3nt: TGCGCCAGCAGCCAAGTAGCGGGAGGACCTTACGAGCAGTACTTC

abundance: .
d_gene: .
len: 17
j_gene: TRBJ1-2
v_gene: TRBV11-2
CDR3aa: CASSLSGEVGFNYGYTF
CDR3nt: TGTGCCAGCAGCTTATCAGGGGAAGTAGGTTTTAACTATGGCTACACCTTC

abundance: .
d_gene: TRBD1
len: 13
j_gene: TRBJ2-5
v_gene: TRBV6-1
CDR3aa: CASSRTGLETQYF
CDR3nt: TGTGCCAGCAGTCGGACAGGGCTAGAGACCCAGTACTTC

abundance: few
d_gene: .
len: 14
j_gene: TRBJ2-1
v_gene: TRBV28
CDR3aa: CASSPHSSYNEQFF
CDR3nt: TGTGCCAGCAGCCCCCATAGCTCCTACAATGAGCAGTTCTTC

abundance: .
d_gene: .
len: 12
j_gene: TRBJ2-2
v_gene: TRBV11-3
CDR3aa: CASSLSGGELFF
CDR3nt: TGTGCCAGCAGCTTATCCGGCGGGGAGCTGTTTTTT

abundance: .
d_gene: .
len: 13
j_gene: TRBJ2-7
v_gene: TRBV6-5
CDR3aa: CASSTGSLSEQYF
CDR3nt: TGTGCCAGCAGTACAGGGTCCCTGAGCGAGCAGTACTTC

abundance: .
d_gene: TRBD1
len: 16
j_gene: TRBJ2-1
v_gene: TRBV30
CDR3aa: CAWSGDRGVIGNEQFF
CDR3nt: TGTGCCTGGAGTGGGGACAGGGGCGTAATTGGCAATGAGCAGTTCTTC

abundance: few
d_gene: .
len: 13
j_gene: TRBJ1-3
v_gene: TRBV7-2
CDR3aa: CASSPGSGNTIYF
CDR3nt: TGTGCCAGCAGCCCGGGGTCTGGAAACACCATATATTTT

abundance: few
d_gene: .
len: 12
j_gene: TRBJ1-2
v_gene: TRBV19
CDR3aa: CASSIGGSSFTF
CDR3nt: TGTGCCAGTAGTATTGGGGGCTCCAGTTTCACCTTC

abundance: .
d_gene: TRBD2
len: 14
j_gene: TRBJ2-7
v_gene: TRBV6-5
CDR3aa: CASSPTSGGTKQYF
CDR3nt: TGTGCCAGCAGTCCTACTAGCGGGGGGACAAAGCAGTACTTC

abundance: .
d_gene: .
len: 13
j_gene: TRBJ1-5
v_gene: TRBV30
CDR3aa: CAWRGDIGQPQHF
CDR3nt: TGTGCCTGGAGAGGGGACATCGGTCAGCCCCAGCATTTT

abundance: .
d_gene: TRBD1
len: 14
j_gene: TRBJ1-1
v_gene: TRBV2
CDR3aa: CASSFRTGSPEAFF
CDR3nt: TGTGCCAGCAGTTTCCGGACAGGGTCGCCTGAAGCTTTCTTT

abundance: few
d_gene: TRBD1
len: 16
j_gene: TRBJ1-5
v_gene: TRBV28
CDR3aa: CASGTGQEYSNQPQHF
CDR3nt: TGTGCCAGCGGCACCGGACAGGAATATAGCAATCAGCCCCAGCATTTT

abundance: .
d_gene: .
len: 13
j_gene: TRBJ1-2
v_gene: TRBV11-1
CDR3aa: CASSFENNYGYTF
CDR3nt: TGTGCCAGCAGCTTCGAGAATAACTATGGCTACACCTTC

abundance: .
d_gene: .
len: 13
j_gene: TRBJ1-1
v_gene: TRBV5-5
CDR3aa: CASSLGVGTEAFF
CDR3nt: TGTGCCAGCAGCTTGGGCGTCGGCACTGAAGCTTTCTTT

abundance: many
d_gene: TRBD2
len: 15
j_gene: TRBJ2-1
v_gene: TRBV7-3
CDR3aa: CASSLTPLAAGEQFF
CDR3nt: TGTGCCAGCAGCTTAACGCCGCTAGCGGCCGGGGAGCAGTTCTTC

abundance: .
d_gene: .
len: 16
j_gene: TRBJ1-5
v_gene: TRBV5-4
CDR3aa: CASSYGAGVSNQPQHF
CDR3nt: TGTGCCAGCAGCTATGGGGCGGGGGTTAGCAATCAGCCCCAGCATTTT

abundance: .
d_gene: TRBD2
len: 14
j_gene: TRBJ2-1
v_gene: TRBV9
CDR3aa: CASTGLAGENEQFF
CDR3nt: TGTGCCAGCACCGGACTAGCGGGAGAAAATGAGCAGTTCTTC

abundance: .
d_gene: .
len: 15
j_gene: TRBJ1-1
v_gene: TRBV6-6
CDR3aa: CASSYPLGGDTEAFF
CDR3nt: TGTGCCAGCAGTTACCCCCTCGGGGGGGACACTGAAGCTTTCTTT

abundance: few
d_gene: TRBD1
len: 16
j_gene: TRBJ1-5
v_gene: TRBV2
CDR3aa: CASSDTTGGINQPQHF
CDR3nt: TGTGCCAGCAGTGATACGACAGGGGGGATCAATCAGCCCCAGCATTTT

abundance: .
d_gene: .
len: 15
j_gene: TRBJ2-3
v_gene: TRBV27
CDR3aa: CASSLLAGSTDTQYF
CDR3nt: TGTGCCAGCAGTTTATTGGCAGGGAGCACAGATACGCAGTATTTT

abundance: few
d_gene: .
len: 13
j_gene: TRBJ1-4
v_gene: TRBV28
CDR3aa: CATARGTNEKLFF
CDR3nt: TGTGCCACCGCCCGGGGGACCAATGAAAAACTGTTTTTT

abundance: .
d_gene: .
len: 15
j_gene: TRBJ1-5
v_gene: TRBV7-9
CDR3aa: CASSSTGRSNQPQHF
CDR3nt: TGTGCCAGCAGCTCAACAGGGCGGAGCAATCAGCCCCAGCATTTT

abundance: .
d_gene: TRBD1
len: 19
j_gene: TRBJ1-5
v_gene: TRBV28
CDR3aa: CASGGQMRQGARSNQPQHF
CDR3nt: TGTGCCAGCGGGGGGCAAATGAGACAGGGGGCGAGGAGCAATCAGCCCCAGCATTTT

abundance: .
d_gene: TRBD1
len: 14
j_gene: TRBJ2-7
v_gene: TRBV29-1
CDR3aa: CSVDLGQGTYEQYF
CDR3nt: TGCAGCGTTGATCTCGGACAGGGAACCTACGAGCAGTACTTC